These T cell receptor beta chains were read from a single sample in a study of shared clonotypes between healthy human individuals. TCRdb's table, derived via immunoSEQ multiplex PCR, lists solely in-frame clones and lacks some. The data hold about 1 million clones, with around 76% observed a single time. The material sequenced was memory CD4+ T cells sorted from blood. The source of these receptors is a man younger than 35 in good health. The CDR3 runs from the conserved cysteine through the conserved F or W. The D gene is left open where the match is weak. Clone size, where shown, is once, few, many, or a class for clones that have expanded.

TRBJ1-6 | 16 | TRBD1 | TRBV7-9 | NA | TGTGCCAGCAGTTACCCAACCGGGACAGCTAGTTCACCCCTCCACTTT | CASSYPTGTASSPLHF
TRBJ2-7 | 15 | TRBD1 | TRBV9 | NA | TGTGCCAGCAGCGCCGGGACAGGGTCCACCTACGAGCAGTACTTC | CASSAGTGSTYEQYF
TRBJ2-7 | 15 | NA | TRBV5-1 | NA | TGCGCCAGCAGCTTGCGCCGAGAGACCTGGGGCGAGCAGTACTTC | CASSLRRETWGEQYF
TRBJ2-1 | 13 | NA | TRBV7-6 | NA | TGTGCCAGCAGCTCTCAGGTGGCCAATGAGCAGTTCTTC | CASSSQVANEQFF
TRBJ2-7 | 15 | TRBD1 | TRBV6-1 | NA | TGTGCCAGCAGTGAAGCCGACAGGGTAGGTTCCGGGCAGTACTTC | CASSEADRVGSGQYF
TRBJ2-4 | 12 | NA | TRBV7-2 | NA | TGTGCCAGCAGCGCGGACAGTGGCATTCAGTACTTC | CASSADSGIQYF
TRBJ1-1 | 14 | TRBD1 | TRBV6-1 | few | TGTGCCAGCAGTGATCGAGGGGGCGATTCTGAAGCTTTCTTT | CASSDRGGDSEAFF
TRBJ1-4 | 17 | NA | TRBV5-6 | NA | TGTGCCAGCAGCTCCGATCTAGACAGAGTAGAGGATGAAAAACTGTTTTTT | CASSSDLDRVEDEKLFF
TRBJ1-5 | 17 | NA | TRBV7-8 | NA | TGTGCCAGCCGACTTTGGGGGATCTCACAGGGCAATCAGCCCCAGCATTTT | CASRLWGISQGNQPQHF
TRBJ2-7 | 15 | TRBD2 | TRBV29-1 | NA | TGCAGCGTCGTACTGGGACTAGCGGGAACGGGCGAGCAGTACTTC | CSVVLGLAGTGEQYF
TRBJ2-1 | 15 | NA | TRBV5-1 | NA | TGCGCCAGCAGCTTCAACGACTACTCCTACAATGAGCAGTTCTTC | CASSFNDYSYNEQFF
TRBJ1-5 | 14 | NA | TRBV27 | once | TGTGCCAGCAATTCAGTTTATAGCAATCAGCCCCAGCATTTT | CASNSVYSNQPQHF
TRBJ1-1 | 14 | NA | TRBV27 | NA | TGTGCCAGCAGTCTGGACAGCGTGAACACTGAAGCTTTCTTT | CASSLDSVNTEAFF
TRBJ2-7 | 12 | NA | TRBV9 | NA | TGTGCCAGCAGCGTAGATCAGGGTGCGCAGTACTTC | CASSVDQGAQYF
TRBJ1-2 | 14 | TRBD1 | TRBV5-1 | NA | TGCGCCAGCAGCCCGGGGACAGGGGCCTGGGGCTACACCTTC | CASSPGTGAWGYTF
TRBJ1-5 | 14 | TRBD1 | TRBV6-1 | once | TGTGCCAGTGACAGGGGGCAGAACAATCAGCCCCAGCATTTT | CASDRGQNNQPQHF
TRBJ2-3 | 16 | NA | TRBV7-2 | NA | TGTGCCAGCAGCTTAGGTATCGTTGGCGATAGAGATACGCAGTATTTT | CASSLGIVGDRDTQYF
TRBJ1-6 | 15 | NA | TRBV14 | NA | TGTGCCAGCAGCCAAGGGTGGGGGTTTGGTTCACCCCTCCACTTT | CASSQGWGFGSPLHF
TRBJ1-5 | 13 | TRBD1 | TRBV7-2 | NA | TGTGCCAGCAGCGACGGGACAGGGCTGCCCCAGCATTTT | CASSDGTGLPQHF
TRBJ2-5 | 14 | NA | TRBV12-5 | many | TGTGCTAGTGGTTCTCGCCCGCTTCAAGAGACCCAGTACTTC | CASGSRPLQETQYF
TRBJ1-5 | 15 | NA | TRBV6-5 | NA | TGTGCCAGCAGTAGACTGACAGCTAGCAATCAGCCCCAGCATTTT | CASSRLTASNQPQHF
TRBJ1-1 | 13 | NA | TRBV5-1 | NA | TGCGCCAGCAGGGCAGGGGTGGGCACTGAAGCTTTCTTT | CASRAGVGTEAFF
TRBJ1-3 | 15 | NA | TRBV10-3 | NA | TGTGCCATCAGTGAGTCGTTCTCTTCGAGAAACACCATATATTTT | CAISESFSSRNTIYF
TRBJ2-1 | 12 | NA | TRBV28 | NA | TGTGCCAGCAGTTTAAACTACAATGAGCAGTTCTTC | CASSLNYNEQFF
TRBJ1-2 | 15 | TRBD1 | TRBV19 | NA | TGTGCCAGTAGTATACGCCGGACAGGAGTCTATGGCTACACCTTC | CASSIRRTGVYGYTF
TRBJ1-4 | 16 | TRBD1 | TRBV2 | NA | TGTGCCAGCAGGGAAAAGGACAGGGGGTATTCCGAAAAACTGTTTTTT | CASREKDRGYSEKLFF
TRBJ2-1 | 16 | NA | TRBV9 | NA | TGTGCCAGCAGCCCCGGTGGGGGGAAAGGAGACAATGAGCAGTTCTTC | CASSPGGGKGDNEQFF
TRBJ2-2 | 16 | TRBD2 | TRBV5-8 | NA | TGTGCCAGCTACTCCGGCGGGGGGGCCGACACCGGGGAGCTGTTTTTT | CASYSGGGADTGELFF
TRBJ2-1 | 16 | NA | TRBV5-1 | NA | TGCGCCAGCAGCTTGGCAGTAGCGGCAACCTACAATGAGCAGTTCTTC | CASSLAVAATYNEQFF
TRBJ1-6 | 16 | TRBD1 | TRBV2 | NA | TGTGCCAGCCGCAGGGACAGGGGGACCTATAATTCACCCCTCCACTTT | CASRRDRGTYNSPLHF
TRBJ2-2 | 14 | TRBD1 | TRBV29-1 | NA | TGCAGCGCCGTGGGACAGGGGTACGCCGGGGAGCTGTTTTTT | CSAVGQGYAGELFF
TRBJ2-5 | 15 | NA | TRBV6-6 | NA | TGTGCCAGCACCCCACGGCGGACAGCACAAGAGACCCAGTACTTC | CASTPRRTAQETQYF
TRBJ1-1 | 14 | NA | TRBV9 | NA | TGTGCCAGCAGCCGTGACAGGTCATCCACTGAAGCTTTCTTT | CASSRDRSSTEAFF
TRBJ1-3 | 17 | NA | TRBV2 | NA | TGTGCCAGCAGTGAAGGGGACGGATTCTTCTCTGGAAACACCATATATTTT | CASSEGDGFFSGNTIYF
TRBJ1-3 | 15 | NA | TRBV2 | NA | TGTGCCAGCAGTGAAACGGGGGGGCCTGGAAACACCATATATTTT | CASSETGGPGNTIYF
TRBJ2-1 | 16 | NA | TRBV5-6 | NA | TGTGCCAGCAGCTCGGTCGGCCAGGGTAGGCCCCATGAGCAGTTCTTC | CASSSVGQGRPHEQFF
TRBJ2-2 | 14 | TRBD2 | TRBV7-9 | NA | TGTGCCAGCGAACCGGGACTAGCCGGTGGGGAGCTGTTTTTT | CASEPGLAGGELFF
TRBJ2-7 | 16 | NA | TRBV9 | NA | TGTGCCAGCAGCCTATTCCCCTCGGTGGGTCAGGACGAGCAGTACTTC | CASSLFPSVGQDEQYF
TRBJ1-6 | 14 | NA | TRBV6-6 | NA | TGTGCCAGCAGCCGACAGGAACATAATTCACCCCTCCACTTT | CASSRQEHNSPLHF
TRBJ2-5 | 16 | TRBD1 | TRBV19 | once | TGTGCCAGTAGTTCCTCCTGGGACAGGGCCCAAGAGACCCAGTACTTC | CASSSSWDRAQETQYF
TRBJ2-1 | 13 | TRBD1 | TRBV18 | NA | TGTGCCAGCTCACCAGGGACAGATAATGAGCAGTTCTTC | CASSPGTDNEQFF
TRBJ1-6 | 15 | TRBD1 | TRBV5-6 | few | TGTGCCAGCAGCTTGGATGGACAGGGGCCATCACCCCTCCACTTT | CASSLDGQGPSPLHF
TRBJ2-7 | 16 | NA | TRBV19 | NA | TGTGCCAGTAGTATGACGGACTCCCCTCCTAGTCACGAGCAGTACTTC | CASSMTDSPPSHEQYF
TRBJ2-1 | 14 | NA | TRBV28 | NA | TGTGCCAGCAGTCCGTGGACAGAAAACAATGAGCAGTTCTTC | CASSPWTENNEQFF
TRBJ2-6 | 17 | NA | TRBV9 | NA | TGTGCCAGCAGCGTAGGGACCGAGGGCTCTGGGGCCAACGTCCTGACTTTC | CASSVGTEGSGANVLTF
TRBJ2-5 | 15 | TRBD2 | TRBV27 | once | TGTGCCAGCAGTCCCCGACTAGCGGGGAAAGAGACCCAGTACTTC | CASSPRLAGKETQYF
TRBJ2-7 | 15 | TRBD2 | TRBV5-6 | many | TGTGCCAGCACTTACGGAGCGGGAGCGGCCTACGAGCAGTACTTC | CASTYGAGAAYEQYF
TRBJ2-3 | 15 | TRBD2 | TRBV9 | NA | TGTGCCAGCAGCGTAGCAGGTAGCGGGGAGGGTACGCAGTATTTT | CASSVAGSGEGTQYF
TRBJ2-1 | 16 | NA | TRBV5-1 | NA | TGCGCCAGCAGCCGCGGGACCGTGAGCTCCTACAATGAGCAGTTCTTC | CASSRGTVSSYNEQFF